This TCR beta chain stems from a study of T cell repertoires and HLA-DP antigens. On the study more broadly: Average DNA input: around 220 ng for CD137+CD4+ sorts, around 1,300 ng pre-culture.

Findings and caveats of the study: Sorted CD137+ cells had clonality roughly 0.4 against both alloantigens, versus about 0.041 pre-culture.

Primers targeted 54 TRBV and 13 TRBJ segments. Clones were read by immunoSEQ multiplex PCR, and TCRdb kept only the in-frame ones, dropping some. The sample holds almost 90,000 clones, about 89% seen once. Trimming cost V 4 bases and J 4 bases, with 11 bases left between them. The CDR3 covers 15 residues. The V gene's germline CDR1 is MNHEY and CDR2 SMNVEV (reference sequence). Comments on this clone: What it binds is not known.

The sample was CD4+ T cells from PBMCs. The clonotype comes from a man aged 50-59 years in good health and CMV-seronegative. V is TRBV27 and J is TRBJ1-6; tentatively, D is TRBD1 (6 bases). CDR3: CASSSGQKYNSPLHF. As DNA, the CDR3 is TGTGCCAGCAGTTCAGGACAGAAGTATAATTCACCCCTCCACTTT.